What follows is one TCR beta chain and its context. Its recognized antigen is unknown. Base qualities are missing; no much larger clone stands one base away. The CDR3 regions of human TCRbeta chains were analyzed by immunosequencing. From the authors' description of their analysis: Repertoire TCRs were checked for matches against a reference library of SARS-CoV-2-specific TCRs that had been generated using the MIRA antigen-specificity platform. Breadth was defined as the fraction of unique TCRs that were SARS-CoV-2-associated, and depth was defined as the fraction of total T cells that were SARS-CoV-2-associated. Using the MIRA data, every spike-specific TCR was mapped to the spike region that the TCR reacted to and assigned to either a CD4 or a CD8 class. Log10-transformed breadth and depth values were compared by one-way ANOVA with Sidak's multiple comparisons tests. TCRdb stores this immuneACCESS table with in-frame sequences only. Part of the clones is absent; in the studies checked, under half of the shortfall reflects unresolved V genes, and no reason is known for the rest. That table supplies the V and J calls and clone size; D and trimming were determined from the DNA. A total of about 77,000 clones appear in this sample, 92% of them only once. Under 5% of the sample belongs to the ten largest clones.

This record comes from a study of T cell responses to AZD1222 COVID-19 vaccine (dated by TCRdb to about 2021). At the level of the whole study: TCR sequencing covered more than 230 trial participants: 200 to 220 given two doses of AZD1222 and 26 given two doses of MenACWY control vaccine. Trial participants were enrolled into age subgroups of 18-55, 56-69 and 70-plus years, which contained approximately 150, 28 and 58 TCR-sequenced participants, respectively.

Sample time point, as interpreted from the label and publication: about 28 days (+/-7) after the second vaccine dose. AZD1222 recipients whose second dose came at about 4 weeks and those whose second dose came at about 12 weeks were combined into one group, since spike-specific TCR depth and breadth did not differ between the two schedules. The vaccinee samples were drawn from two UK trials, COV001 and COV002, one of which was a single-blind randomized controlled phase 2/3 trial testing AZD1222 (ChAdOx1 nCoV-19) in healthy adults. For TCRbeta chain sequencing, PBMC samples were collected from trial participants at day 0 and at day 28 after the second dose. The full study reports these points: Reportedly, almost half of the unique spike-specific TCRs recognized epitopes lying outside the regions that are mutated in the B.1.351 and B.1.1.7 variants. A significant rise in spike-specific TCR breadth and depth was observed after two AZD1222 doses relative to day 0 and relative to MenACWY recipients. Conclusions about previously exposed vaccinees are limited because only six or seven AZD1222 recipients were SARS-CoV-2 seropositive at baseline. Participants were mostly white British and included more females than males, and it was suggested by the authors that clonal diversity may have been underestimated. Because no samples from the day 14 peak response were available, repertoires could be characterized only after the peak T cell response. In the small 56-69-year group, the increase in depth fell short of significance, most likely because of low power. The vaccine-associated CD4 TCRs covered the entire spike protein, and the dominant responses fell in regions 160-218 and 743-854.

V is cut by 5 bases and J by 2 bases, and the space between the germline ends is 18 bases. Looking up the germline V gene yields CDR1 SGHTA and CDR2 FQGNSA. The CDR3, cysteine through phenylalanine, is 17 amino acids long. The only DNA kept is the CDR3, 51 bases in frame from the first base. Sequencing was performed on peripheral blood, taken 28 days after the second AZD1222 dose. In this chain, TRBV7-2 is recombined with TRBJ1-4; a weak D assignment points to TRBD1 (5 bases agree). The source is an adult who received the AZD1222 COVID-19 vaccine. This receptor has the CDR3 CASSPRDGHGTNEKLFF. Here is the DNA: TGTGCCAGCAGCCCGAGGGACGGCCACGGGACTAATGAAAAACTGTTTTTT.